This paragraph covers one T cell receptor (beta chain) sequence. Its antigen is still unknown. No much larger clonotype is one base removed from it; base qualities were not supplied. Whole blood was collected in K2EDTA tubes by collaborating institutions according to the institutions' own protocols. For TCRbeta analysis, collaborators shipped samples in one of three forms: frozen whole blood, isolated PBMCs, or DNA extracted from either of those sample types. These data come from a study of blood T cell repertoires in COVID-19 (TCRdb year 2020). Turning to the overall study: Samples from collaborators originated in the United States, Italy and Spain and spanned both the acute and convalescent phases of COVID-19. The material from the prospective study consisted of cDNA or gDNA derived from T cells, B-cell-depleted T cells, or PBMCs. Deeply sampled blood TCRbeta repertoires from subjects exposed to, actively infected with, or recovered from COVID-19 were included in the dataset. The repertoires were released in a freely available public database intended as a resource for research on the immune response to SARS-CoV-2. The samples were drawn from two sources: the first 160 participants of the ongoing ImmuneRACE study, and fewer than 1,500 subjects contributed by 6 global collaborators. Sample metadata almost always included a de-identified subject ID, COVID-19 status, age in years and sex. Where available, HLA class I and class II types were obtained from metadata supplied by the sample provider rather than from assay-based typing. Study-wide conclusions, independent of this receptor: The amount of clinical and demographic metadata varied by source and participant and was provided uncurated.

From cysteine to phenylalanine, the CDR3 is 14 amino acids long. Only the CDR3 part of the read is kept: 42 bases, read in frame from the first base. The CDR1 and CDR2 encoded by the germline V gene (reference sequence) are MNHEY and SMNVEV. V has 6 bases trimmed and J has 8 bases trimmed; junction bases matching no gene number 9. TCRbeta CDR3 regions were amplified from genomic DNA using the immunoSEQ Assay, a bias-controlled multiplex PCR. The source study handled its data this way. Within the assay, amplification of reference gene primers was used to estimate how many nucleated cells each sample contained. To quantify the absolute abundance of each unique TCRbeta CDR3 rearrangement, sequence reads were collapsed and filtered. For each sample, productive Simpson clonality was calculated by taking the square root of Simpson's diversity index across productive rearrangements. TCRdb limited this immuneACCESS table to in-frame rearrangements with V and J called. A share of clones is missing; checked studies link under half to unresolved V genes, and the rest is unexplained. V and J calls and clone size are those listed in that table; D and trimming were worked out from the DNA. Recorded for this sample are around 99,000 clones; 79% of them occurred a single time. The ten most abundant clones make up around 18% of the sample.

Sequenced material: peripheral blood. This TCR was recovered from a woman aged 80 or over with active or convalescent COVID-19. Recombination linked TRBV27 to TRBJ2-1; 8 central nucleotides agree with TRBD2. The CDR3 sequence is CASRSSGSGYEQFF. DNA sequence: TGTGCCAGCAGATCAAGCGGGAGCGGCTATGAGCAGTTCTTC.